The sequence of this T cell receptor (beta chain) was determined in a study of control samples from healthy donors and cancer patients. Generated by immunoSEQ multiplex PCR, the TCRdb table keeps only in-frame clones and is missing some. The table lists over 80,000 clones, roughly 78% of them singletons. This CDR3 is built from 14 residues. Germline V lookup: CDR1 SQVTM, CDR2 ANQGSEA. Germline trimming cut 4 bases from V and 6 bases from J; bases unmatched to any gene: 11. Sequences were obtained from blood. The chain is built from TRBV29-1 and TRBJ1-1, with 7 positions matching TRBD1. This sequence originates from a man aged 55 to 69 in good health. The CDR3 spells CSVARQGGAAEAFF. CDR3 in DNA: TGCAGCGTTGCTCGACAGGGAGGAGCCGCTGAAGCTTTCTTT.